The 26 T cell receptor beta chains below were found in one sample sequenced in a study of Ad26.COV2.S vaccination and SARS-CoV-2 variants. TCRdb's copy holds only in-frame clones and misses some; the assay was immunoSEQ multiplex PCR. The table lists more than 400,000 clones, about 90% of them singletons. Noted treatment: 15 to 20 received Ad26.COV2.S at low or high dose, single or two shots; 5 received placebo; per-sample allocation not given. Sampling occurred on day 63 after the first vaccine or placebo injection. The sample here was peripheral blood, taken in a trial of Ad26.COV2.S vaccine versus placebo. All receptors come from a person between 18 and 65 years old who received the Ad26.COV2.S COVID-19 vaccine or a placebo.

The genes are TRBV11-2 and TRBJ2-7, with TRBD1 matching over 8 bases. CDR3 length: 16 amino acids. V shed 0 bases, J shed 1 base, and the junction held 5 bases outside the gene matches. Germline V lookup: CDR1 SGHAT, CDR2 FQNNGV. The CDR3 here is CASSLDLDRASYEQYF. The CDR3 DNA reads TGTGCCAGCAGCTTAGATCTGGACAGGGCGTCCTACGAGCAGTACTTC.

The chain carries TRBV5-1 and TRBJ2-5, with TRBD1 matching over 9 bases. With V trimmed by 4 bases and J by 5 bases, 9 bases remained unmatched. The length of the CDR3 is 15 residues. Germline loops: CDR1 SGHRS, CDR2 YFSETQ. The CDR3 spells CASSTGQGFTETQYF. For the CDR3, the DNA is TGCGCCAGCAGCACCGGACAGGGGTTTACGGAGACCCAGTACTTC. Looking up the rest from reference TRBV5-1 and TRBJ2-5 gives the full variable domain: KAGVTQTPRYLIKTRGQQVTLSCSPISGHRSVSWYQQTPGQGLQFLFEYFSETQRNKGNFPGRFSGRQFSNSRSEMNVSTLELGDSALYLCASSTGQGFTETQYFGPGTRLLVL.

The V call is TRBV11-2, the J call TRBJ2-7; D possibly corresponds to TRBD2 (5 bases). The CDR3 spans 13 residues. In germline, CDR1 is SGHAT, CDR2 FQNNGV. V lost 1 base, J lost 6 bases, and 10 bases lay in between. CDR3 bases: TGTGCCAGCAGCTTAGCGGGGAGCGTCGAGCAGTACTTC. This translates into CASSLAGSVEQYF.

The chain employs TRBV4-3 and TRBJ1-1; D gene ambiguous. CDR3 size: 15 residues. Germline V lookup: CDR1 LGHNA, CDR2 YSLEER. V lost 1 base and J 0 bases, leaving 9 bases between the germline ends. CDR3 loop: CASSQVAGLNTEAFF. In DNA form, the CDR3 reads TGCGCCAGCAGCCAAGTGGCGGGGTTGAACACTGAAGCTTTCTTT.

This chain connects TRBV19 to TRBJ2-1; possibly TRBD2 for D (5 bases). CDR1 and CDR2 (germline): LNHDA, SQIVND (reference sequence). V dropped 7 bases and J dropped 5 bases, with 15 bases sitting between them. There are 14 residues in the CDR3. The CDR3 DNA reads TGTGCCAGTACCCCGCGGGCGCTGAACAATGAGCAGTTCTTC. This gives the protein CASTPRALNNEQFF.

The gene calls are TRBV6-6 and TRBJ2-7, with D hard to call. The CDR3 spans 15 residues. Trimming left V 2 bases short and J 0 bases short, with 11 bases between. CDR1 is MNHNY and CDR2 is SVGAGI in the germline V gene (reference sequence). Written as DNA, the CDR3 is TGTGCCAGCAGTTACGATCCTATTACCTCCTACGAGCAGTACTTC. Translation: CASSYDPITSYEQYF.

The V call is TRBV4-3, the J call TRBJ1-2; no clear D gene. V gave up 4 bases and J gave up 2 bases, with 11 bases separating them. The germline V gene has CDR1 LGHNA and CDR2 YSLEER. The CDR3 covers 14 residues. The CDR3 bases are TGCGCCAGCAGCCCTTCCCTCAGGAACTATGGCTACACCTTC. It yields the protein CASSPSLRNYGYTF.

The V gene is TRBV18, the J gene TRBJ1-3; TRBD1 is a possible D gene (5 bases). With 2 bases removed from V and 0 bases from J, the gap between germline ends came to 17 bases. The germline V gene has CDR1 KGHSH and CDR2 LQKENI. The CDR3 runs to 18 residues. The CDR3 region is CASSPGPGYVSSGNTIYF. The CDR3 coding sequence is TGTGCCAGCTCACCAGGGCCAGGGTATGTCAGCTCTGGAAACACCATATATTTT.

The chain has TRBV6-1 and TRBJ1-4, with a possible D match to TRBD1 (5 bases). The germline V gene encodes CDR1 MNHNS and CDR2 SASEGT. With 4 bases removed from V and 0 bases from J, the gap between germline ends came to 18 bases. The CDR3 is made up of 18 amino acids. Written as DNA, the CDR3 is TGTGCCAGCAGTGGAGCCGACAGTTCGTTTTCAACTAATGAAAAACTGTTTTTT. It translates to CASSGADSSFSTNEKLFF.

The CDR3 DNA follows: TGTGCCAGCAGCCCCCTTCCTGTATTTCAGACACAAAGCTCTGGAAACACCATATATTTT. Protein product: CASSPLPVFQTQSSGNTIYF. This chain uses TRBV5-4 with TRBJ1-3; D not resolved. V lost 4 bases, J lost 0 bases, and 26 bases lay in between. Germline V gene lookup returns CDR1 SGHNT and CDR2 YYREEE (reference sequence). The CDR3 consists of 20 residues.

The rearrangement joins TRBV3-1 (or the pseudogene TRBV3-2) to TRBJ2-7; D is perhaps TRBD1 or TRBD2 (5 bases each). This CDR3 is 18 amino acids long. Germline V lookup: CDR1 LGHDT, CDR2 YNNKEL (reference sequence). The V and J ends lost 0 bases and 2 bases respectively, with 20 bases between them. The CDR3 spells CASSQDLWGPSAAYEQYF. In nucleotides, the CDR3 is TGTGCCAGCAGCCAAGATTTATGGGGACCGTCGGCAGCCTACGAGCAGTACTTC.

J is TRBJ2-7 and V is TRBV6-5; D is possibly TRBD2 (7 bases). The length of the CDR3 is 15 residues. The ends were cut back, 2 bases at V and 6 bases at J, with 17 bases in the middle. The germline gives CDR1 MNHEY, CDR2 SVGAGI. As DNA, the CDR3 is TGTGCCAGCAGTTACCTGGAGGGGGGGGCCTCCGAGCAGTACTTC. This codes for CASSYLEGGASEQYF.

The CDR3 loop reads CASSRDRDYEQYF. The DNA of the CDR3 is TGTGCCAGCAGTAGGGACAGGGACTACGAGCAGTACTTC. This chain connects TRBV25-1 to TRBJ2-7, with 9 bases aligning to TRBD1. This CDR3 contains 13 residues. Germline values: CDR1 MGHDK, CDR2 SYGVNS. Germline trimming cut 5 bases from V and 3 bases from J; bases unmatched to any gene: 2.

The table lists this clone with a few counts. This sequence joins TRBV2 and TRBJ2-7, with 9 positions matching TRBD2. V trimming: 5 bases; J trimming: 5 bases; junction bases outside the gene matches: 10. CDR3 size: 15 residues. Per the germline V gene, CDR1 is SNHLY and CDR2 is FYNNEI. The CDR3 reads CASSKEGLASDEQYF. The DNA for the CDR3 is TGTGCCAGCAGTAAAGAGGGACTAGCTAGCGACGAGCAGTACTTC.

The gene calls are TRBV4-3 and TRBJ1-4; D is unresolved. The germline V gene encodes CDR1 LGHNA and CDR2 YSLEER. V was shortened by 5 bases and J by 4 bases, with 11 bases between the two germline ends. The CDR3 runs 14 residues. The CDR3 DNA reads TGCGCCAGCAGCTTAACTCAGTATAATGAAAAACTGTTTTTT. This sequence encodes CASSLTQYNEKLFF.

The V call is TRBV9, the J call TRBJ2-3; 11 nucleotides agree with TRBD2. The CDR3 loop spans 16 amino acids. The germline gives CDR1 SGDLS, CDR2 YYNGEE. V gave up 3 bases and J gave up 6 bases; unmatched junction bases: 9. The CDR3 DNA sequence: TGTGCCAGCAGCGCGTTTAGCGGGGGGGCCGCCGATACGCAGTATTTT. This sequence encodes CASSAFSGGAADTQYF.

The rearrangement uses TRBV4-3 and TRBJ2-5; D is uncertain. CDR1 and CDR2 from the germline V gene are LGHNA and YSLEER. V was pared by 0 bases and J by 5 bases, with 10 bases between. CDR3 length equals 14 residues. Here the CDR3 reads CASSQEVVGETQYF. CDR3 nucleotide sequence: TGCGCCAGCAGCCAAGAGGTTGTGGGCGAGACCCAGTACTTC.

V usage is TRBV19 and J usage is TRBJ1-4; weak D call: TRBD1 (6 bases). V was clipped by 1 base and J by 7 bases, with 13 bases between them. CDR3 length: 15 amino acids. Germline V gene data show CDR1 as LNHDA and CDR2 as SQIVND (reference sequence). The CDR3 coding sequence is TGTGCCAGTAGTATAGGGGGACATTCGCCTGAAAAACTGTTTTTT. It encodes CASSIGGHSPEKLFF.

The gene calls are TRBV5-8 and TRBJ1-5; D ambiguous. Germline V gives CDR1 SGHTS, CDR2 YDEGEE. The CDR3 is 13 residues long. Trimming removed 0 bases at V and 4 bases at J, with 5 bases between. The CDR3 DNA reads TGTGCCAGCAGCTTGGCTCAGAATCAGCCCCAGCATTTT. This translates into CASSLAQNQPQHF.

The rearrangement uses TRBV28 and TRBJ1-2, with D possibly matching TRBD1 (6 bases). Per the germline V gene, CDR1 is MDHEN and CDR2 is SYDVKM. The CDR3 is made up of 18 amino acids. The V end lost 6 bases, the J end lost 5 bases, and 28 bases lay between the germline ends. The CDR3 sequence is CASSRTARRGILDYGYTF. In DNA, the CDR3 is TGTGCCAGCAGCCGCACCGCACGTAGGGGGATTTTAGATTATGGCTACACCTTC.

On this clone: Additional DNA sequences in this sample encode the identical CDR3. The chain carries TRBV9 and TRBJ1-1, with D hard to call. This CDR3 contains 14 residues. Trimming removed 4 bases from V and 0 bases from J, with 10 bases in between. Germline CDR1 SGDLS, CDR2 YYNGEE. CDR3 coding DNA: TGTGCCAGCAGCCGGGAACCGTTGAACACTGAAGCTTTCTTT. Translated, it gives CASSREPLNTEAFF.

CDR3 sequence: CASSPGTESSGNTIYF. Written as DNA, the CDR3 is TGCGCCAGCAGCCCTGGGACGGAGAGCTCTGGAAACACCATATATTTT. V gene TRBV4-3 combines with J gene TRBJ1-3, with D maybe TRBD1 (5 bases). Germline loops: CDR1 LGHNA, CDR2 YSLEER. V lost 4 bases to trimming and J lost 0 bases, with 13 bases between them. The CDR3 is 16 residues long.

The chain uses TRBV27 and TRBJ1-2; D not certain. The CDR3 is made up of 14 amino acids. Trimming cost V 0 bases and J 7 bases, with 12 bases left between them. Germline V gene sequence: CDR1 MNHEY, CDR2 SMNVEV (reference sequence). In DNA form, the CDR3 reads TGTGCCAGCAGTTTATCTTCGGTCTTTGGTGGCTACACCTTC. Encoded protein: CASSLSSVFGGYTF.

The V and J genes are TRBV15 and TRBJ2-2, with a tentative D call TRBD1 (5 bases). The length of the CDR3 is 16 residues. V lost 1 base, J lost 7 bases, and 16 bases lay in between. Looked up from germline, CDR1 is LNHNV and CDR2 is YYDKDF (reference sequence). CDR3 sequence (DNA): TGTGCCACCAGCAGAGTGGCCAGGGTTAGTGACGGGGAGCTGTTTTTT. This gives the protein CATSRVARVSDGELFF. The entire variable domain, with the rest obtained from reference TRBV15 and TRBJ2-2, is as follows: DAMVIQNPRYQVTQFGKPVTLSCSQTLNHNVMYWYQQKSSQAPKLLFHYYDKDFNNEADTPDNFQSRRPNTSFCFLDIRSPGLGDTAMYLCATSRVARVSDGELFFGEGSRLTVL.

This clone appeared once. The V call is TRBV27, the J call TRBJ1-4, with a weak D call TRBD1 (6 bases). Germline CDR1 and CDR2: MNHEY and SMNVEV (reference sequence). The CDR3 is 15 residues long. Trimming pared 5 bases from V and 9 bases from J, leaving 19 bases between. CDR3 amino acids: CASSPQGMGLKKLFF. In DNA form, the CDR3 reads TGTGCCAGCAGTCCACAGGGCATGGGCCTTAAAAAACTGTTTTTT.

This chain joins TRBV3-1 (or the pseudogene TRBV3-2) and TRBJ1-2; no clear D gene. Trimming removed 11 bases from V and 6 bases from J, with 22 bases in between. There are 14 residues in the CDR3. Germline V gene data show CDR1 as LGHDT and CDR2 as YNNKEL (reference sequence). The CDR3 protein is CASGPYSNLDGYTF. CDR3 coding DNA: TGTGCCTCAGGTCCCTACAGCAATTTAGATGGCTACACCTTC.